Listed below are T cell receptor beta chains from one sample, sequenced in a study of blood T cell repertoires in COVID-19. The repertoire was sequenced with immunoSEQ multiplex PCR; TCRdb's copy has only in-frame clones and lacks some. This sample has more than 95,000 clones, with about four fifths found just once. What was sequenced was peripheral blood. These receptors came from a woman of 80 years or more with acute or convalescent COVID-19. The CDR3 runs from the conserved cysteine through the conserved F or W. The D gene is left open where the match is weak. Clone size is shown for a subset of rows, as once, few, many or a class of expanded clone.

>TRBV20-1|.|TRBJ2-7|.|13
TGCAGTGCTAGTCCACAGCCGTTCTACGAGCAGTACTTC
CSASPQPFYEQYF
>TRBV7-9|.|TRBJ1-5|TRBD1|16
TGTGCCAGCAGCTTAGGGACAGGGTCACCCGATCAGCCCCAGCATTTT
CASSLGTGSPDQPQHF
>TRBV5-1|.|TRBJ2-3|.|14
TGCGCCAGCAGCCCACTTCACAGCACAGATACGCAGTATTTT
CASSPLHSTDTQYF
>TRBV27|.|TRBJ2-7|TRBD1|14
TGTGCCAGCAGTCGAGGACAGGGGCTATACGAGCAGTACTTC
CASSRGQGLYEQYF
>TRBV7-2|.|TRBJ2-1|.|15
TGTGCCAGCAGCTTAGGCCCCTACTCCTACAATGAGCAGTTCTTC
CASSLGPYSYNEQFF
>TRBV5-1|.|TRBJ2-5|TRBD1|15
TGCGCCAGCAGTTCCGGGACAGGGGGCGGAGAGACCCAGTACTTC
CASSSGTGGGETQYF
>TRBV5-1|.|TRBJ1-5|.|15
TGCGCCAGCAGCTTGTCCCCCGGGGGCAATCAGCCCCAGCATTTT
CASSLSPGGNQPQHF
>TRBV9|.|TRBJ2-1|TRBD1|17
TGTGCCAGCAGCGTAGGGGGACAGGGGGCGTCCTACAATGAGCAGTTCTTC
CASSVGGQGASYNEQFF
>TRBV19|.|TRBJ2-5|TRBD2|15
TGTGCCAGTAGTATTCTGACTAGCGGGAGAGAGACCCAGTACTTC
CASSILTSGRETQYF
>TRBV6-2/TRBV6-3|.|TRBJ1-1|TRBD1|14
TGTGCCAGCAGTTACGGGACAGGGTGGACTGAAGCTTTCTTT
CASSYGTGWTEAFF
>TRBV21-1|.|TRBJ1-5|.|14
TGTGCCAGCAACACAGGACAGTCGAATCAGCCCCAGCATTTT
CASNTGQSNQPQHF
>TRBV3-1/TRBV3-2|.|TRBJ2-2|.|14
TGTGCCAGCAGCCAACGCTCCAGGGTCGGGGAGCTGTTTTTT
CASSQRSRVGELFF
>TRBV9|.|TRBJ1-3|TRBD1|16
TGTGCCAGCAGTTCCGGACAGGGGGCCTATGGAAACACCATATATTTT
CASSSGQGAYGNTIYF
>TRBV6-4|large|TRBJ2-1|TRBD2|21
TGTGCCAGCAGTGACGTTCAACAGTCTAGGCTAGCGGGAGGGCCGGGCAATGAGCAGTTCTTC
CASSDVQQSRLAGGPGNEQFF
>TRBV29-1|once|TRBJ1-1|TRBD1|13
TGCAGCGTTGACGTACAGGGGAAAATTGAAGCTTTCTTT
CSVDVQGKIEAFF
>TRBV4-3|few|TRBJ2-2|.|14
TGCGCCAGCAGCCAAGAGACAGTCGGCGGGGAGCTGTTTTTT
CASSQETVGGELFF
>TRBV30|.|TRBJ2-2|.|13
TGTGCCTGGAGTGTTGGAGGGACCGGGGAGCTGTTTTTT
CAWSVGGTGELFF
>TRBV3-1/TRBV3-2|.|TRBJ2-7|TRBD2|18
TGTGCCAGCAGCCAGGGGACTAGCGGGAGAGGAAACATCTACGAGCAGTACTTC
CASSQGTSGRGNIYEQYF
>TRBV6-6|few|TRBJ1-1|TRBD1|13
TGTGCCAGCACCACGACAGGGGGGACTGAAGCTTTCTTT
CASTTTGGTEAFF
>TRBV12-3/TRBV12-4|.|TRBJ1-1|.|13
TGTGCCAGCAGTTTGTCGTTGAACACTGAAGCTTTCTTT
CASSLSLNTEAFF
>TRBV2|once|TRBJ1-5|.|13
TGTGCCAGCAGTCGGGGGGGCGGTCAGCCCCAGCATTTT
CASSRGGGQPQHF
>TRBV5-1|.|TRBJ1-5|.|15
TGCGCCAGCAGCCCCGACAGTTTTAGCAATCAGCCCCAGCATTTT
CASSPDSFSNQPQHF
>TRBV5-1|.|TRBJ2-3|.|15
TGCGCCAGCAGCTTGTATGGTAGCGGAACAGATACGCAGTATTTT
CASSLYGSGTDTQYF
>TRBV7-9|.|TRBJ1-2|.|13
TGTGCCAGCAGCTTATTTGAAAGGGGGGGCTACACCTTC
CASSLFERGGYTF
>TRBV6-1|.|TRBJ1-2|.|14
TGTGCCAGCAGTGAAAATGGGAGGGAGGTTGGCTACACCTTC
CASSENGREVGYTF
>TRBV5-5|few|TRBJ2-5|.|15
TGTGCCAGCACCTATTATAGTGGAGGGTTGGAGACCCAGTACTTC
CASTYYSGGLETQYF
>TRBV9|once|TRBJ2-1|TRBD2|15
TGTGCCAGCAGCTTAGGGACTAGTGCGGGCAATGAGCAGTTCTTC
CASSLGTSAGNEQFF
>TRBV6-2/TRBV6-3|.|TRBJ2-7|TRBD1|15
TGTGCCAGCAGCCCTTTGGGACAGGGAAGTGTCGAGCAGTACTTC
CASSPLGQGSVEQYF
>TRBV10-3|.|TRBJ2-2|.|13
TGTGCCATCAGACAGGCGGGGACCGGGGAGCTGTTTTTT
CAIRQAGTGELFF
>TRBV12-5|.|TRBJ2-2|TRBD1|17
TGTGCTAGTGGTCCTGTTGTCCCGACAGGGGGTACCGGGGAGCTGTTTTTT
CASGPVVPTGGTGELFF
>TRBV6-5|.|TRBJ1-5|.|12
TGTGCCAGCAGAGGGGAGGGTCAGCCCCAGCATTTT
CASRGEGQPQHF
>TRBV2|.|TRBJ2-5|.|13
TGTGCCAGCAGTTATACTAGAGAAGAGACCCAGTACTTC
CASSYTREETQYF
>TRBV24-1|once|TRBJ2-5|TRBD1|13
TGTGCCACCAGTTACAGGGGCGTCGAGACCCAGTACTTC
CATSYRGVETQYF
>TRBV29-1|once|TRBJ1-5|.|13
TGCAGCGTTCTGTCCGGTAGCAATCAGCCCCAGCATTTT
CSVLSGSNQPQHF
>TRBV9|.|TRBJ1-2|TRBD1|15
TGTGCCAGCAGCATGGGACAGTCAGCTCTCTATGGCTACACCTTC
CASSMGQSALYGYTF
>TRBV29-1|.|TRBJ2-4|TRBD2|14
TGCAGCGTTCTACCCCCAGGGAGGGGAAACATTCAGTACTTC
CSVLPPGRGNIQYF
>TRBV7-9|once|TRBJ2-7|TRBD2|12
TGTGCCAGCAGCGGGGGAGGGTACGAGCAGTACTTC
CASSGGGYEQYF
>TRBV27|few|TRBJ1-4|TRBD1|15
TGTGCCAGCAGTTTGCACGGGACAGGGGTTGGAAAACTGTTTTTT
CASSLHGTGVGKLFF
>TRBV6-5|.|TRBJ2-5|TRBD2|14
TGTGCCAGCACTCTAGCGGGAGGGCGAGAGACCCAGTACTTC
CASTLAGGRETQYF
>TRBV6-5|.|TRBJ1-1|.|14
TGTGCCAGCAAAAGACAGGTGGAGAACACTGAAGCTTTCTTT
CASKRQVENTEAFF
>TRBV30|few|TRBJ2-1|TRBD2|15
TGTGCCTGGAGTAAGTTAGCGGGAGCGGGCAATGAGCAGTTCTTC
CAWSKLAGAGNEQFF